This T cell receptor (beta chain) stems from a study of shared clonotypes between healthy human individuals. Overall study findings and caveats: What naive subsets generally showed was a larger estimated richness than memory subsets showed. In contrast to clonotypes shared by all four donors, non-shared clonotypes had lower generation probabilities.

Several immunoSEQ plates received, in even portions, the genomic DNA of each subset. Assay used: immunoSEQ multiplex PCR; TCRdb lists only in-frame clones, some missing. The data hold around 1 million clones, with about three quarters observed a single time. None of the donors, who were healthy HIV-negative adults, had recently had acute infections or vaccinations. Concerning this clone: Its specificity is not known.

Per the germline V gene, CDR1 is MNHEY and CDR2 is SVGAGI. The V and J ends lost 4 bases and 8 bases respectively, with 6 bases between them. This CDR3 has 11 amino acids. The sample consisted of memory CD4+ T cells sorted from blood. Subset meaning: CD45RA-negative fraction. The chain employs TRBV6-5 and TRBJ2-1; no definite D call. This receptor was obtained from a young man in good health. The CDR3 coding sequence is TGTGCCAGCAGTTCTCTCTATGAGCAGTTCTTC. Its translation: CASSSLYEQFF.